The sequence of this T cell receptor (beta chain) was determined in a study of blood T cell repertoires in COVID-19. Study-level information: The United States, Italy and Spain were the sources of the acute and convalescent COVID-19 samples.

The CDR3 consists of 13 residues. Germline V lookup: CDR1 SGHRS, CDR2 YFSETQ. Trimming cost V 4 bases and J 4 bases; bases outside gene matches: 2. Original handling: Amplification from reference gene primers served as the basis for estimated nucleated cell counts. Profiled with immunoSEQ multiplex PCR; TCRdb holds only in-frame clones, not every one. V and J calls and clone size are those listed in that table; D and trimming were worked out from the DNA. The sample gives about 270,000 clones, 80% to 90% of which show up once; more than 8% is in the top ten. This receptor was taken from a woman aged 45-65 years who had recovered from COVID-19. This chain uses TRBV5-1 with TRBJ2-5, with 9 positions matching TRBD2. The sample consisted of peripheral blood. The CDR3, as DNA: TGCGCCAGCAGCGGGACTAGCCTAGAGACCCAGTACTTC. Protein product: CASSGTSLETQYF. The whole variable domain, filled in from reference TRBV5-1 and TRBJ2-5, reads KAGVTQTPRYLIKTRGQQVTLSCSPISGHRSVSWYQQTPGQGLQFLFEYFSETQRNKGNFPGRFSGRQFSNSRSEMNVSTLELGDSALYLCASSGTSLETQYFGPGTRLLVL.